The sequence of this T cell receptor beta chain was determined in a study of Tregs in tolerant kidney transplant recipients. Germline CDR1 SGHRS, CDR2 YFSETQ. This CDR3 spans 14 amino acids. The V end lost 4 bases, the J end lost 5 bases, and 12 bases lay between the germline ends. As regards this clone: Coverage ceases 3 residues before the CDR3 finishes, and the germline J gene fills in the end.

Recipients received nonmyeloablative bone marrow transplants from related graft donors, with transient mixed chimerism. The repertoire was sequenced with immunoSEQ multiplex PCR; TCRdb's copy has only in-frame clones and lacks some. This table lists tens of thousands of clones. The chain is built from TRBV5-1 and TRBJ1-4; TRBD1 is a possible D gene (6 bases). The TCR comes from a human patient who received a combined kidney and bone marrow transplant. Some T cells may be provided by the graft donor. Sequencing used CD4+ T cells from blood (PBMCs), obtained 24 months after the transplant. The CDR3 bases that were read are TGCGCCAGCAGCGTGGGACAACCCAATGAAAAA. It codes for CASSVGQPNEK. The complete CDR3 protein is CASSVGQPNEKLFF.